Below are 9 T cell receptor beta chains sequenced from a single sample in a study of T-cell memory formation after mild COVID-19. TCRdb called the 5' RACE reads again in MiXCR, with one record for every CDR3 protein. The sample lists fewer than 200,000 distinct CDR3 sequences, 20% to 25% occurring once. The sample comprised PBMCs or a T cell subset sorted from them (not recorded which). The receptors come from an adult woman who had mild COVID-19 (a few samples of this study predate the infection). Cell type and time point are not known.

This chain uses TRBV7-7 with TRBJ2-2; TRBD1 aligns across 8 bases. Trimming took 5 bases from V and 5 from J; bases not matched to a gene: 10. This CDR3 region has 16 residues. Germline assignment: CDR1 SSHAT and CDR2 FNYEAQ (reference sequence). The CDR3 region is CASSPGQGWGTGELFF. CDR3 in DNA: TGTGCCAGCAGCCCCGGACAGGGCTGGGGAACCGGGGAGCTGTTTTTT.

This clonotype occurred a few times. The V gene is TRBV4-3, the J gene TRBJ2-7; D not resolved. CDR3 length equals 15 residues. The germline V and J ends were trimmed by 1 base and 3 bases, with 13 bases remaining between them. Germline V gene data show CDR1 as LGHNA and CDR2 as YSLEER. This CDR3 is CASSQAATFGYEQYF. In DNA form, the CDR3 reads TGCGCCAGCAGCCAAGCGGCCACCTTTGGCTACGAGCAGTACTTC.

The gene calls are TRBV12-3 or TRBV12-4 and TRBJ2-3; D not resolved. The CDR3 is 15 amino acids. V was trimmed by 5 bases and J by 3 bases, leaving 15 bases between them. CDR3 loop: CASSHTPAGTDTQYF. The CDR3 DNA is TGTGCCAGCAGTCACACCCCCGCCGGAACAGATACGCAGTATTTT.

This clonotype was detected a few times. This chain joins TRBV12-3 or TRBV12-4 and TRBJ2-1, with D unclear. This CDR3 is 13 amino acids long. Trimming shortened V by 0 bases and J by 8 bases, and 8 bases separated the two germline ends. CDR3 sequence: CASSLAFGHEQFF. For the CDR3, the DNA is TGTGCCAGCAGTTTAGCGTTCGGCCATGAGCAGTTCTTC.

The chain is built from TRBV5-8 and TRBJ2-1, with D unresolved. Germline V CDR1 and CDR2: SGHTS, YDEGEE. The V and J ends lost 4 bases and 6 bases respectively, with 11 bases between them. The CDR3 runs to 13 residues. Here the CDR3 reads CASSAGRPNEQFF. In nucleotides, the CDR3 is TGTGCCAGCAGCGCCGGCAGACCCAATGAGCAGTTCTTC.

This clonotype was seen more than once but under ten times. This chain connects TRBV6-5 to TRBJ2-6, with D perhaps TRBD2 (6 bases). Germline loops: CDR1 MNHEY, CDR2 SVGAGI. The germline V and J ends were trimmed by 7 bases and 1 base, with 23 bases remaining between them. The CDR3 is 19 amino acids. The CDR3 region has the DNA TGTGCCAGCACTTGGAGGGGCGCAGCCCCTAGTTCTGGGGCCAACGTCCTGACTTTC. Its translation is CASTWRGAAPSSGANVLTF.

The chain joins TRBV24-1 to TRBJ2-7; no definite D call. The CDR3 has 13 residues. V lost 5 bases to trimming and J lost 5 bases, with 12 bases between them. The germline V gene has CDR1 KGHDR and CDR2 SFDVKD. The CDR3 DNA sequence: TGTGCCACCAGTGCGGGCGACGCTAACGAGCAGTACTTC. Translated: CATSAGDANEQYF.

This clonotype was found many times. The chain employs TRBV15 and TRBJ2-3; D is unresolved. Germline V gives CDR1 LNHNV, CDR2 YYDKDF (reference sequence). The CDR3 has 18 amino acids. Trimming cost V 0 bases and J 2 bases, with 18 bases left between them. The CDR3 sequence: CATSRDGHRASPTDTQYF. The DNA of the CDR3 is TGTGCCACCAGCAGAGATGGGCATCGAGCCTCCCCCACAGATACGCAGTATTTT.

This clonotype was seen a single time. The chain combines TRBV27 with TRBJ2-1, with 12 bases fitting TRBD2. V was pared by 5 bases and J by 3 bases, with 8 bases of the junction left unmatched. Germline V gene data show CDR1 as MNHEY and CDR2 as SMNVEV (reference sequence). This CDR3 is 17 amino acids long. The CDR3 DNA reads TGTGCCAGCAGTCCCGGACTAGCGGGACATGGCTACAATGAGCAGTTCTTC. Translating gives CASSPGLAGHGYNEQFF.